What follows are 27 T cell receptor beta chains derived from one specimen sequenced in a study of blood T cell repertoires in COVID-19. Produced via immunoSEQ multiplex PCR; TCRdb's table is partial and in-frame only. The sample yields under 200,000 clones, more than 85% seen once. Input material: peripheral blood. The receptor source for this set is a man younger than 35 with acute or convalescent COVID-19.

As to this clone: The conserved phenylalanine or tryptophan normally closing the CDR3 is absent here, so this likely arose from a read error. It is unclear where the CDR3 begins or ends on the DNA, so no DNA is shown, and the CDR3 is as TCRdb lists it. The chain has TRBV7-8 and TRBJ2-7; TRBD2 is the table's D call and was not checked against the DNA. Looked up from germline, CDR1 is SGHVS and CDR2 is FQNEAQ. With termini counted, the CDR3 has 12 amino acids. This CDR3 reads CASSPNGRDSQL.

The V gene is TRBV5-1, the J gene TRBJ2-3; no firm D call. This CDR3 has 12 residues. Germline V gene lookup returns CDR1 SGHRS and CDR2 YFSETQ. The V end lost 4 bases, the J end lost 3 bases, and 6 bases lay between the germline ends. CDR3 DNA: TGCGCCAGCAGCACCCTAACAGATACGCAGTATTTT. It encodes CASSTLTDTQYF. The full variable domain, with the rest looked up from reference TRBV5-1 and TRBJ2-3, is KAGVTQTPRYLIKTRGQQVTLSCSPISGHRSVSWYQQTPGQGLQFLFEYFSETQRNKGNFPGRFSGRQFSNSRSEMNVSTLELGDSALYLCASSTLTDTQYFGPGTRLTVL.

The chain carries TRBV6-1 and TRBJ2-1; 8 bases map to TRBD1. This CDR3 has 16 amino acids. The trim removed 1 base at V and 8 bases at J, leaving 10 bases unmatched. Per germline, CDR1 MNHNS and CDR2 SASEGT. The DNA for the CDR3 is TGTGCCAGCAGTGAAGTTTTTGGACAGGGTAGGGATGAGCAGTTCTTC. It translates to CASSEVFGQGRDEQFF.

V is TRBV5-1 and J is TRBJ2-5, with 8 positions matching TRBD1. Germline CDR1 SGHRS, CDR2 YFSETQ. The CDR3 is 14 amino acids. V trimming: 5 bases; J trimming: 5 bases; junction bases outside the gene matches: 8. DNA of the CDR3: TGCGCCAGCAGACAGAGGACAGGGTTGGAGACCCAGTACTTC. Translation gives CASRQRTGLETQYF.

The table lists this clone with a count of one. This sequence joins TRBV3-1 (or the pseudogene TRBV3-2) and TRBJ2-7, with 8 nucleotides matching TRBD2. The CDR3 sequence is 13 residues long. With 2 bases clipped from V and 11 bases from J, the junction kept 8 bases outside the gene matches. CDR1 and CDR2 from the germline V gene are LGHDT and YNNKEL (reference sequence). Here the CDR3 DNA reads TGTGCCAGCAGCCAACGGGGCGGGGGGCCTAAGTACGTC. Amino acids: CASSQRGGGPKYV.

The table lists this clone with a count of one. The CDR3 reads CASSHTTGDNQPQHF. The CDR3 DNA reads as TGCGCCAGCAGCCATACGACAGGGGACAATCAGCCCCAGCATTTT. This chain connects TRBV4-1 to TRBJ1-5; TRBD1 agrees at 8 bases. J gave up 3 bases and V 3 bases, and 4 bases lay outside the gene matches. This CDR3 is built from 15 residues. From germline, CDR1 is MGHRA and CDR2 YSYEKL.

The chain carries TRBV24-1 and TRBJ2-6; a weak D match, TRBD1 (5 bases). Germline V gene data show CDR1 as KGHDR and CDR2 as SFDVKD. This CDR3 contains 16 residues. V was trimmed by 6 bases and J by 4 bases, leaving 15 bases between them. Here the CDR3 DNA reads TGTGCCACCAGTCAGACAGAGTTCAGGGGGGCCAACGTCCTGACTTTC. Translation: CATSQTEFRGANVLTF.

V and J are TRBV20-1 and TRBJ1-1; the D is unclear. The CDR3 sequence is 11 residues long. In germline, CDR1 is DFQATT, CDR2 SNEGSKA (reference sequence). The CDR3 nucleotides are TGCAGGGAACGGGGGAACACTGAAGCTTTCTTT. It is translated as CRERGNTEAFF.

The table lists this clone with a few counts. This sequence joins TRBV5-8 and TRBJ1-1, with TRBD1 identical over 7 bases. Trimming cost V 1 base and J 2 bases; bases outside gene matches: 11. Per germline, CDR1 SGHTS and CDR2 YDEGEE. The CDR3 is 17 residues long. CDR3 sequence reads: CASSLSAGGLLNTEAFF. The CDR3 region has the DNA TGTGCCAGCAGCTTGTCGGCAGGGGGTCTGTTAAACACTGAAGCTTTCTTT.

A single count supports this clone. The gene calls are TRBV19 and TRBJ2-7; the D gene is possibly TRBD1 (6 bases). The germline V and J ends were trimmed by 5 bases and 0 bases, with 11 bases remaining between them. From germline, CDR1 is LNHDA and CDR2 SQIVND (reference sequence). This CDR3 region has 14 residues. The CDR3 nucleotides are TGTGCCAGTAGTGCCGGGACATCCTCCTACGAGCAGTACTTC. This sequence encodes CASSAGTSSYEQYF. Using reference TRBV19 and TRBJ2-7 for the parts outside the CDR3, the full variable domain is DGGITQSPKYLFRKEGQNVTLSCEQNLNHDAMYWYRQDPGQGLRLIYYSQIVNDFQKGDIAEGYSVSREKKESFPLTVTSAQKNPTAFYLCASSAGTSSYEQYFGPGTRLTVT.

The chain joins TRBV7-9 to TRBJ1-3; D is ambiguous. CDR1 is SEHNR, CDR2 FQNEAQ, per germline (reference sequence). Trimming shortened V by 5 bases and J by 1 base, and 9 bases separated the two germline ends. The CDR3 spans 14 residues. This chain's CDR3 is CASSRRGSGNTIYF. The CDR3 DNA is TGTGCCAGCAGCCGGAGAGGATCTGGAAACACCATATATTTT.

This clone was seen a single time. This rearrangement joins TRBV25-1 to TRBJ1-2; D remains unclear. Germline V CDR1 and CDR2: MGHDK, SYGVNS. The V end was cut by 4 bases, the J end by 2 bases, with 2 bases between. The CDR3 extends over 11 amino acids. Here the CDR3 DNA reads TGTGCCAGCAGTGTAAACTATGGCTACACCTTC. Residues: CASSVNYGYTF.

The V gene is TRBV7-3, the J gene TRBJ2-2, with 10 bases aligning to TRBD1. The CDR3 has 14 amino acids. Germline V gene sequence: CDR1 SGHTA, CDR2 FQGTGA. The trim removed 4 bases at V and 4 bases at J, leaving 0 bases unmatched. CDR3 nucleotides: TGTGCCAGCAGCTGGACAGGGGGCACCGGGGAGCTGTTTTTT. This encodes CASSWTGGTGELFF.

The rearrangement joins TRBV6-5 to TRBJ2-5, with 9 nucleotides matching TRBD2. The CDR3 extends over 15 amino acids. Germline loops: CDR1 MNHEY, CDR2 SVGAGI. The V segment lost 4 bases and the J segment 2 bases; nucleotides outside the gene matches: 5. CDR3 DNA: TGTGCCAGCAGTTCGCTAGCGGGGACACAAGAGACCCAGTACTTC. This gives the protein CASSSLAGTQETQYF.

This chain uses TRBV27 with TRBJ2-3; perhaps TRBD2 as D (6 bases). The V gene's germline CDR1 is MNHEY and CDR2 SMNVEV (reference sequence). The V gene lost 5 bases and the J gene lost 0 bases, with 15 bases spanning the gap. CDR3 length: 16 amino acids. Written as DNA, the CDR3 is TGTGCCAGCAGTCCGCCTCGGGGGTCGAGCACAGATACGCAGTATTTT. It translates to CASSPPRGSSTDTQYF.

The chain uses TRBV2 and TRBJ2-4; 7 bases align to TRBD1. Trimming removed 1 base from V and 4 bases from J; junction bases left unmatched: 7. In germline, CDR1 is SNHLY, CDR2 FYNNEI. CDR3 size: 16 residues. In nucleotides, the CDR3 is TGTGCCAGCAGTGAAGGTGGACAGGTGATGAAAAACATTCAGTACTTC. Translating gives CASSEGGQVMKNIQYF.

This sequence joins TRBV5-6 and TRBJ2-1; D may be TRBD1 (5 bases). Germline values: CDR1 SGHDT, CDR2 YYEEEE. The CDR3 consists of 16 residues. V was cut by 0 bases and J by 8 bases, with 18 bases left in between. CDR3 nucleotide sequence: TGTGCCAGCAGCTTGGCAGCAGGGAAGTATTTTGATGAGCAGTTCTTC. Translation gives CASSLAAGKYFDEQFF.

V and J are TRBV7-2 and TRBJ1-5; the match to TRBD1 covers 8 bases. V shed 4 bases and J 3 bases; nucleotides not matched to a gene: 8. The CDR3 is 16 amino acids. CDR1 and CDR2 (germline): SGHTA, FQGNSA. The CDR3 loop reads CASSSGQGLINQPQHF. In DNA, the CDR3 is TGTGCCAGCAGCTCCGGACAGGGCTTAATCAATCAGCCCCAGCATTTT.

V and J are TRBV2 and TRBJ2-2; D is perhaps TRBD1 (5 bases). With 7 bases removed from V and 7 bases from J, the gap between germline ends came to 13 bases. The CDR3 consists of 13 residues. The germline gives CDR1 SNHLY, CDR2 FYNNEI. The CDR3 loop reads CASNARAGGELFF. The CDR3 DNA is TGTGCCAGCAATGCCAGGGCTGGCGGGGAGCTGTTTTTT. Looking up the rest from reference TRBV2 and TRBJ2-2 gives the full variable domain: EPEVTQTPSHQVTQMGQEVILRCVPISNHLYFYWYRQILGQKVEFLVSFYNNEISEKSEIFDDQFSVERPDGSNFTLKIRSTKLEDSAMYFCASNARAGGELFFGEGSRLTVL.

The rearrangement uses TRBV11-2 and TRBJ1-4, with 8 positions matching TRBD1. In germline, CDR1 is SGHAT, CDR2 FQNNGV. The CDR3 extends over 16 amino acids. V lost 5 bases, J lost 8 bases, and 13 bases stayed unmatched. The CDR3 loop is CASSPIRRGRREKLFF. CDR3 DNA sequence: TGTGCCAGCAGCCCTATACGCAGGGGGCGCCGGGAAAAACTGTTTTTT.

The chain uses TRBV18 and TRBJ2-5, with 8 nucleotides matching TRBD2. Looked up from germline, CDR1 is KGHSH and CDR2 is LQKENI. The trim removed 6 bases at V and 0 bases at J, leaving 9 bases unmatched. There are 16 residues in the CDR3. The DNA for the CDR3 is TGTGCCAGCTCTGCCGTAGCGGGATCGTACCAAGAGACCCAGTACTTC. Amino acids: CASSAVAGSYQETQYF.

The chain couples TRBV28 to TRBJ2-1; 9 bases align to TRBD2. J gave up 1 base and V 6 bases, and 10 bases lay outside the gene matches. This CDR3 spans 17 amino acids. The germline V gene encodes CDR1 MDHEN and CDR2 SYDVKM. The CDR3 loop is CASSLRLAGESYNEQFF. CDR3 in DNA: TGTGCCAGCAGCCTCCGGTTAGCGGGGGAGTCCTACAATGAGCAGTTCTTC.

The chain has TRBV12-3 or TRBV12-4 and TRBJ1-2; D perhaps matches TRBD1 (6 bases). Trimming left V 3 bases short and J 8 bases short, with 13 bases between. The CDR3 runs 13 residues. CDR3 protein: CASSFLGASGYTF. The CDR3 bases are TGTGCCAGCAGTTTTCTGGGGGCCTCGGGCTACACCTTC.

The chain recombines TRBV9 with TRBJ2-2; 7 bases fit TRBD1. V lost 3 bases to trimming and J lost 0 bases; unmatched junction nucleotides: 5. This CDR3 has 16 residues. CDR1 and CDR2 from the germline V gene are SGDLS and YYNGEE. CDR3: CASSAPGTANTGELFF. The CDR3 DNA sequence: TGTGCCAGCAGCGCCCCCGGGACAGCGAACACCGGGGAGCTGTTTTTT.

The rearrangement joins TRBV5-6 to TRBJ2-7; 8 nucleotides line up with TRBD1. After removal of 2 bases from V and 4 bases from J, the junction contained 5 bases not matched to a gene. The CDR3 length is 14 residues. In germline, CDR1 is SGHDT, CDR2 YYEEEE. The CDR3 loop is CASSLGTGAYEQYV. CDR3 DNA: TGTGCCAGCAGCTTAGGGACAGGAGCTTACGAGCAGTACGTC.

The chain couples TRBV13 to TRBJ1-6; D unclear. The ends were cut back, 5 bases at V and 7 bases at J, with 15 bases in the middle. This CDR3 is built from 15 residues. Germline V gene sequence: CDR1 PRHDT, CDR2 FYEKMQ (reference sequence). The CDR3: CASSLGYSLNSPLHF. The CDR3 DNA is TGTGCCAGCAGCCTTGGTTACAGCTTGAATTCACCCCTCCACTTT.

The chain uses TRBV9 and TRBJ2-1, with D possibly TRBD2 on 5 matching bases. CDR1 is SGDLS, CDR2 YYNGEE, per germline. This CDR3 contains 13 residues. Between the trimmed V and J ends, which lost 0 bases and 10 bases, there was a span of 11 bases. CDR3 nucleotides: TGTGCCAGCAGCGTAGCGGAGGTGGGGGAGCAGTTCTTC. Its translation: CASSVAEVGEQFF.